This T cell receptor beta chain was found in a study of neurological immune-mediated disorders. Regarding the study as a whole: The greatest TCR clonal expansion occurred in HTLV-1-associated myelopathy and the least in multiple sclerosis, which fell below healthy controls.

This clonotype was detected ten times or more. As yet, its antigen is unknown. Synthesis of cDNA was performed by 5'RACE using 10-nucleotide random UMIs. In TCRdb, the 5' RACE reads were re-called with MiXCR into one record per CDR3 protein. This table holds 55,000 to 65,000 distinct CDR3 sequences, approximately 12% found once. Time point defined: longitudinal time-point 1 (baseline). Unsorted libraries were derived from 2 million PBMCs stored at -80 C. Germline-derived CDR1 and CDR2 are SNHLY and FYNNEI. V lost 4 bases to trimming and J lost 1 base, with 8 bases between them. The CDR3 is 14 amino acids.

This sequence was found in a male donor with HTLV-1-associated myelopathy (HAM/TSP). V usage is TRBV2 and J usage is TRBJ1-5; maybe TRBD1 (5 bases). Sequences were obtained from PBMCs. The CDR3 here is CASSAGESNQPQHF. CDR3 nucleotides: TGTGCCAGCAGTGCGGGGGAAAGCAATCAGCCCCAGCATTTT.